Shown below are 23 T cell receptor beta chains from a single sample sequenced in a study of blood T cell repertoires in COVID-19. Some clones are missing from TCRdb's copy, which holds only in-frame ones; the method was immunoSEQ multiplex PCR. The profile shows under 400,000 clones, 65% to 90% of them singletons. The sample taken for sequencing was PBMCs or T cells enriched from blood (not recorded which). Source of these receptors: a woman aged 40 to 55 with acute COVID-19.

V gene TRBV5-1 combines with J gene TRBJ2-2; TRBD2 is a possible D gene (6 bases). The CDR3 covers 16 residues. V lost 0 bases and J 5 bases, leaving 14 bases between the germline ends. Germline V gene lookup returns CDR1 SGHRS and CDR2 YFSETQ. The CDR3: CASSLGRDSQTGELFF. The CDR3 nucleotides are TGCGCCAGCAGCTTGGGCCGGGACTCTCAAACCGGGGAGCTGTTTTTT.

The chain has TRBV4-3 and TRBJ1-1; TRBD1 matches 10 bases. Germline V gives CDR1 LGHNA, CDR2 YSLEER. This CDR3 has 15 residues. V shed 1 base, J shed 4 bases, and the junction held 3 bases outside the gene matches. For the CDR3, the DNA is TGCGCCAGCAGCCAAGGACAGGGGGCGAGCACTGAAGCTTTCTTT. It is translated as CASSQGQGASTEAFF.

The gene calls are TRBV5-4 and TRBJ1-6, with 7 positions matching TRBD1. V was clipped by 4 bases and J by 6 bases; unmatched bases: 4. Germline V lookup: CDR1 SGHNT, CDR2 YYREEE (reference sequence). This CDR3 is 14 amino acids long. In nucleotides, the CDR3 is TGTGCCAGCAGCCTCGGGACAGTTAATTCACCCCTCCACTTT. Amino acids: CASSLGTVNSPLHF.

V is TRBV7-2 and J is TRBJ2-7; TRBD1 agrees at 9 bases. The V and J ends lost 2 bases and 6 bases, in that order; junction bases with no gene match: 2. Germline V gene sequence: CDR1 SGHTA, CDR2 FQGNSA. The CDR3 is made up of 13 amino acids. This chain's CDR3 is CASSLPTGGEQYF. The CDR3 nucleotides read TGTGCCAGCAGCTTACCGACAGGGGGCGAGCAGTACTTC.

This clone was seen only once. The chain links TRBV5-1 to TRBJ2-7, with D maybe TRBD2 (6 bases). Deletions cut 0 bases from V and 2 bases from J, with 9 bases between. The CDR3 runs to 14 residues. Germline CDR1 and CDR2: SGHRS and YFSETQ. This CDR3 reads CASSLDGGAYEQYF. The CDR3 region has the DNA TGCGCCAGCAGCTTGGACGGGGGAGCCTACGAGCAGTACTTC. Full variable domain (rest looked up from reference TRBV5-1 and TRBJ2-7): KAGVTQTPRYLIKTRGQQVTLSCSPISGHRSVSWYQQTPGQGLQFLFEYFSETQRNKGNFPGRFSGRQFSNSRSEMNVSTLELGDSALYLCASSLDGGAYEQYFGPGTRLTVT.

This chain joins TRBV5-1 and TRBJ2-6; unclear D gene. Germline V CDR1 and CDR2: SGHRS, YFSETQ. V was pared by 1 base and J by 1 base, with 12 bases between. This CDR3 is built from 17 residues. The CDR3 is CASSLQTLDSGANVLTF. Written as DNA, the CDR3 is TGCGCCAGCAGCTTGCAGACTCTGGATTCTGGGGCCAACGTCCTGACTTTC.

The V gene is TRBV18, the J gene TRBJ1-6; no clear D. Germline V lookup: CDR1 KGHSH, CDR2 LQKENI. The CDR3 sequence is 14 residues long. V was trimmed by 3 bases and J by 10 bases, leaving 13 bases between them. CDR3: CASSPDMGNSPLHF. The DNA of the CDR3 is TGTGCCAGCTCACCTGACATGGGTAACTCACCCCTCCACTTT.

This chain joins TRBV5-4 and TRBJ1-2; D may be TRBD1 (6 bases). V gave up 4 bases and J gave up 2 bases, with 15 bases separating them. The CDR3 runs to 15 residues. CDR1 and CDR2 (germline): SGHNT, YYREEE (reference sequence). The CDR3 DNA is TGTGCCAGCAGCGAGAAGACAGGAGGAAACTATGGCTACACCTTC. This encodes CASSEKTGGNYGYTF.

Only a few counts were recorded for this clone. V is TRBV7-2 and J is TRBJ2-1; the match to TRBD2 covers 7 bases. The junction had 0 bases not matched to a gene; V was cut back by 0 bases and J by 4 bases. The CDR3 runs to 14 residues. Germline assignment: CDR1 SGHTA and CDR2 FQGNSA. DNA of the CDR3: TGTGCCAGCAGCTTAGCGGGAGGGTACAATGAGCAGTTCTTC. It encodes CASSLAGGYNEQFF.

The chain links TRBV3-1 (or the pseudogene TRBV3-2) to TRBJ1-1; 11 bases map to TRBD1. This CDR3 has 16 amino acids. Germline V gives CDR1 LGHDT, CDR2 YNNKEL (reference sequence). J was trimmed by 1 base and V by 4 bases; bases with no gene match: 5. CDR3 sequence (DNA): TGTGCCAGCAGCCTGGGGACAGGGGGACAGAACACTGAAGCTTTCTTT. This codes for CASSLGTGGQNTEAFF.

The V and J genes are TRBV28 and TRBJ2-7; TRBD2 matches at 13 bases. The CDR3 totals 14 residues. Germline-derived CDR1 and CDR2 are MDHEN and SYDVKM. Losses at the gene ends were 7 bases for V and 7 bases for J; bases not matched to a gene: 7. CDR3 region: CASNLGLAGREQYF. For the CDR3, the DNA is TGTGCCAGCAACCTGGGACTAGCGGGACGGGAGCAGTACTTC.

The chain employs TRBV9 and TRBJ2-7; D is possibly TRBD2 (6 bases). Germline V lookup: CDR1 SGDLS, CDR2 YYNGEE. The CDR3 covers 13 residues. Between the trimmed V and J ends, which lost 2 bases and 5 bases, there was a span of 11 bases. CDR3 sequence (DNA): TGTGCCAGCAGCGTTACGGGGGTCGACGAGCAGTACTTC. Its protein is CASSVTGVDEQYF.

This clone was detected once. The rearrangement links TRBV7-8 to TRBJ1-1; D might be TRBD1 (5 bases). Germline CDR1 reads SGHVS; CDR2 reads FQNEAQ. This CDR3 contains 14 residues. Trimming removed 3 bases at V and 1 base at J, with 9 bases between. The CDR3: CASSFADRNTEAFF. CDR3 in DNA: TGTGCCAGCAGCTTCGCCGACAGGAACACTGAAGCTTTCTTT. Full variable domain (outside the CDR3, taken from reference TRBV7-8 and TRBJ1-1): GAGVSQSPRYKVAKRGQDVALRCDPISGHVSLFWYQQALGQGPEFLTYFQNEAQLDKSGLPSDRFFAERPEGSVSTLKIQRTQQEDSAVYLCASSFADRNTEAFFGQGTRLTVV.

This clone was counted between two and nine times. DNA for the CDR3: TGTGCCAGCAGCTTCTTTGCGGGAGTAACGAATGAGCAGTTCTTC. Protein product: CASSFFAGVTNEQFF. This rearrangement joins TRBV7-9 to TRBJ2-1; 7 positions agree with TRBD2. The J segment lost 7 bases and the V segment lost 3 bases, leaving 9 bases of the junction unmatched. The CDR3 consists of 15 residues. Germline V gives CDR1 SEHNR, CDR2 FQNEAQ (reference sequence).

This clone was seen only a few times. The chain employs TRBV19 and TRBJ1-1; D might be TRBD1 (5 bases). Trimming cost V 5 bases and J 0 bases, with 7 bases left between them. The CDR3 is 13 residues long. Germline lookup yields CDR1 LNHDA and CDR2 SQIVND (reference sequence). The CDR3 DNA is TGTGCCAGTAGTTTGACAGTGAACACTGAAGCTTTCTTT. It yields the protein CASSLTVNTEAFF.

J is TRBJ1-2 and V is TRBV5-6; 9 bases map to TRBD1. The CDR3 spans 14 residues. CDR1 and CDR2 (germline): SGHDT, YYEEEE. V dropped 4 bases and J dropped 2; count of bases not matched to a gene: 3. The CDR3: CASSAGQGNYGYTF. Written as DNA, the CDR3 is TGTGCCAGCAGCGCCGGACAGGGGAACTATGGCTACACCTTC.

This chain joins TRBV6-2 or TRBV6-3 and TRBJ2-4; TRBD1 agrees at 7 bases. This CDR3 spans 16 amino acids. The germline gives CDR1 MNHEY, CDR2 SVGEGT. J lost 1 base, V lost 2 bases, and 5 bases had no gene match. The CDR3 loop reads CASSYGQAVAKNIQYF. As DNA, the CDR3 is TGTGCCAGCAGTTACGGACAGGCGGTCGCCAAAAACATTCAGTACTTC.

The chain couples TRBV7-2 to TRBJ1-6; no reliable D call. The germline V and J ends were trimmed by 1 base and 9 bases, with 7 bases remaining between them. CDR1 and CDR2 (germline): SGHTA, FQGNSA. The CDR3 extends over 13 amino acids. CDR3 loop: CASSLVEVSPLHF. CDR3 nucleotide sequence: TGTGCCAGCAGCTTAGTGGAGGTTTCACCCCTCCACTTT.

This clone was observed a single time. The chain couples TRBV9 to TRBJ1-2, with TRBD1 matching over 9 bases. The V segment lost 4 bases and the J segment 6 bases; nucleotides outside the gene matches: 13. The germline V gene has CDR1 SGDLS and CDR2 YYNGEE. This CDR3 region has 16 residues. The CDR3 DNA reads as TGTGCCAGCAGCCCAGGCCATGCCAGGACAGGGGATGGCTACACCTTC. This gives the protein CASSPGHARTGDGYTF.

V is TRBV5-1 and J is TRBJ1-2; 8 positions match TRBD1. Germline V gene data show CDR1 as SGHRS and CDR2 as YFSETQ. The CDR3 totals 14 residues. The J segment lost 4 bases and the V segment lost 4 bases, leaving 6 bases of the junction unmatched. CDR3 loop: CASSREDRAYGYTF. The CDR3 DNA sequence: TGCGCCAGCAGCCGCGAGGACAGGGCCTATGGCTACACCTTC.

This chain links TRBV7-9 with TRBJ1-1; a weak D match, TRBD1 (5 bases). V shed 5 bases and J shed 1 base, with 14 bases lying between them. Germline CDR1 SEHNR, CDR2 FQNEAQ (reference sequence). The CDR3 runs 15 residues. CDR3 sequence (DNA): TGTGCCAGCAGCCGGCTGGGGCGGGAGAACACTGAAGCTTTCTTT. It encodes CASSRLGRENTEAFF. The whole variable domain, filled in from reference TRBV7-9 and TRBJ1-1, reads DTGVSQNPRHKITKRGQNVTFRCDPISEHNRLYWYRQTLGQGPEFLTYFQNEAQLEKSRLLSDRFSAERPKGSFSTLEIQRTEQGDSAMYLCASSRLGRENTEAFFGQGTRLTVV.

This clone was found once. This sequence joins TRBV6-5 and TRBJ1-5; D perhaps matches TRBD1 (5 bases). The length of the CDR3 is 15 residues. Deletions cut 2 bases from V and 3 bases from J, with 11 bases between. The germline V gene has CDR1 MNHEY and CDR2 SVGAGI. In DNA, the CDR3 is TGTGCCAGCAGTTACGTCGCAGGGTACAATCAGCCCCAGCATTTT. Protein: CASSYVAGYNQPQHF.

The V gene is TRBV3-1 (or the pseudogene TRBV3-2), the J gene TRBJ2-6; D gene uncertain. Germline CDR1 reads LGHDT; CDR2 reads YNNKEL (reference sequence). CDR3 length: 17 residues. Deletions cut 1 base from V and 0 bases from J, with 10 bases between. CDR3 sequence reads: CASSQVAGSSGANVLTF. The CDR3 DNA sequence: TGTGCCAGCAGCCAAGTGGCAGGTAGCTCTGGGGCCAACGTCCTGACTTTC.